One sample yielded the 17 T cell receptor beta chains listed below, sequenced in a study of T-cell memory formation after mild COVID-19. TCRdb passed the 5' RACE reads through MiXCR, listing each CDR3 protein once. Of 260,000 or so distinct CDR3 sequences in the sample, 16% are singletons; the top ten hold roughly a fifth. Sequenced sample: PBMCs or a T cell subset sorted from them (not recorded which). The receptors were gathered from a man between 18 and 29 years old who had mild COVID-19 (a few samples of this study predate the infection). Cell type and time point are not known.

This chain links TRBV7-9 with TRBJ2-1; D is tentatively TRBD1 or TRBD2 (5 bases each). V was pared by 3 bases and J by 0 bases, with 18 bases between. This CDR3 comprises 18 residues. Germline V gene lookup returns CDR1 SEHNR and CDR2 FQNEAQ (reference sequence). CDR3 sequence reads: CASSFIPPGQSSYNEQFF. As DNA, the CDR3 is TGTGCCAGCAGCTTTATCCCTCCGGGGCAAAGCTCCTACAATGAGCAGTTCTTC.

In its sample, this clonotype was seen a few times. The rearrangement uses TRBV5-5 and TRBJ2-3, with D possibly matching TRBD2 (6 bases). The V gene's germline CDR1 is SGHKS and CDR2 YYEKEE (reference sequence). Trimming took off 5 bases at V and 5 bases at J, with 6 bases between the two ends. This CDR3 contains 11 residues. CDR3 coding DNA: TGTGCCAGCAGGGGGGGAGATACGCAGTATTTT. It codes for CASRGGDTQYF. Supplemented by reference TRBV5-5 and TRBJ2-3, the full variable domain reads DAGVTQSPTHLIKTRGQQVTLRCSPISGHKSVSWYQQVLGQGPQFIFQYYEKEERGRGNFPDRFSARQFPNYSSELNVNALLLGDSALYLCASRGGDTQYFGPGTRLTVL.

The chain combines TRBV6-5 with TRBJ1-4, with 7 bases lining up with TRBD1. The trim removed 4 bases at V and 5 bases at J, leaving 1 base unmatched. The length of the CDR3 is 13 residues. Germline V gene lookup returns CDR1 MNHEY and CDR2 SVGAGI. Written as DNA, the CDR3 is TGTGCCAGCAGTTTGACAGGGAATGAAAAACTGTTTTTT. It yields the protein CASSLTGNEKLFF.

The V and J genes are TRBV20-1 and TRBJ1-3, with D hard to call. This CDR3 spans 11 amino acids. CDR1 is DFQATT, CDR2 SNEGSKA, per germline (reference sequence). V shed 6 bases and J shed 4 bases, with 7 bases lying between them. Written as DNA, the CDR3 is TGCAGTGCCGCGGTCGGAAACACCATATATTTT. Protein product: CSAAVGNTIYF.

This clonotype occurred many times. This chain links TRBV5-1 with TRBJ1-4, with unresolved D. V lost 3 bases, J lost 7 bases, and 13 bases lay in between. The CDR3 sequence is 14 residues long. Germline values: CDR1 SGHRS, CDR2 YFSETQ. CDR3 nucleotides: TGCGCCAGCAGCTACCAGGAGATAGGTGAAAAACTGTTTTTT. Translating gives CASSYQEIGEKLFF.

This chain uses TRBV7-9 with TRBJ2-5; D is ambiguous. CDR1 is SEHNR and CDR2 is FQNEAQ in the germline V gene (reference sequence). The CDR3 is 14 residues long. V was clipped by 5 bases and J by 5 bases, with 15 bases between them. The chain's CDR3 is CASSQEVWWETQYF. The CDR3 DNA follows: TGTGCCAGCAGCCAGGAAGTCTGGTGGGAGACCCAGTACTTC.

This clonotype has just a few counts. The chain has TRBV10-2 and TRBJ2-3, with TRBD1 matching over 8 bases. This CDR3 comprises 16 residues. V was clipped by 2 bases and J by 6 bases; unmatched bases: 10. The germline gives CDR1 WSHSY, CDR2 SAAADI. The CDR3 loop reads CASSEPGQGASDTQYF. In DNA, the CDR3 is TGCGCCAGCAGTGAGCCGGGGCAGGGGGCGTCGGATACGCAGTATTTT.

The chain joins TRBV6-5 to TRBJ1-1; a weak D match, TRBD1 (5 bases). The CDR3 loop spans 15 amino acids. V was trimmed by 2 bases and J by 7 bases, leaving 17 bases between them. Germline lookup yields CDR1 MNHEY and CDR2 SVGAGI. The CDR3 reads CASSYRPAPGGEAFF. The CDR3 coding sequence is TGTGCCAGCAGTTACCGGCCGGCCCCGGGGGGTGAAGCTTTCTTT.

The CDR3 is CASSMGNTEAFF. The CDR3, as DNA: TGTGCCAGTAGTATGGGGAACACTGAAGCTTTCTTT. This chain links TRBV19 with TRBJ1-1; unclear D gene. The germline V and J ends were trimmed by 3 bases and 1 base, with 3 bases remaining between them. Germline V gene data show CDR1 as LNHDA and CDR2 as SQIVND (reference sequence). The CDR3 runs 12 residues.

The gene calls are TRBV5-1 and TRBJ2-3, with 9 bases identical to TRBD2. Unmatched junction bases numbered 5, after V lost 4 bases and J lost 8 bases. Germline V gives CDR1 SGHRS, CDR2 YFSETQ. The CDR3 has 13 residues. The CDR3 DNA reads as TGCGCCAGCAGCGGCGGGGGGGCCGGTACGCAGTATTTT. It specifies CASSGGGAGTQYF.

In this sample, this clonotype turned up many times. The J gene is TRBJ2-3, the V gene TRBV29-1; a possible D gene is TRBD1 (7 bases). Trimming removed 7 bases from V and 1 base from J, with 12 bases in between. Germline V lookup: CDR1 SQVTM, CDR2 ANQGSEA. This CDR3 has 13 residues. The CDR3 sequence is CSGRDSRTDTQYF. CDR3 sequence (DNA): TGCAGCGGGCGGGACAGCCGCACAGATACGCAGTATTTT.

The chain employs TRBV4-2 and TRBJ1-1; 10 nucleotides match TRBD1. The junction had 9 bases not matched to a gene; V was cut back by 4 bases and J by 1 base. Per the germline V gene, CDR1 is LGHNA and CDR2 is YNFKEQ. CDR3 length equals 17 residues. CDR3 nucleotides: TGTGCCAGCAGCCCGGGGGACAGGGGATGGGCGAACACTGAAGCTTTCTTT. Translation: CASSPGDRGWANTEAFF.

This CDR3 reads CASSQDPGPGYGYTF. As DNA, the CDR3 is TGCGCCAGCAGCCAAGATCCGGGGCCCGGCTATGGCTACACCTTC. The chain joins TRBV4-3 to TRBJ1-2; possibly TRBD1 for D (5 bases). The ends were cut back, 0 bases at V and 4 bases at J, with 12 bases in the middle. From germline, CDR1 is LGHNA and CDR2 YSLEER. CDR3 length equals 15 residues.

This clonotype was counted only a few times. The V and J genes are TRBV20-1 and TRBJ1-1, with D hard to call. The CDR3 extends over 12 amino acids. In germline, CDR1 is DFQATT, CDR2 SNEGSKA (reference sequence). V was trimmed by 3 bases and J by 0 bases, leaving 5 bases between them. Here the CDR3 reads CSASILNTEAFF. The CDR3 DNA reads as TGCAGTGCTAGTATCCTGAACACTGAAGCTTTCTTT.

This clonotype was counted only a few times. The V call is TRBV12-3 or TRBV12-4, the J call TRBJ1-2, with 7 bases fitting TRBD1. This CDR3 is 11 amino acids long. V lost 4 bases and J lost 13; bases outside the gene matches: 6. The CDR3 reads CASSSTGVGTF. The CDR3 DNA is TGTGCCAGCAGTTCCACAGGGGTGGGCACCTTC.

This clonotype showed up just a few times. The chain combines TRBV5-1 with TRBJ2-5, with 7 bases lining up with TRBD1. J gave up 3 bases and V 3 bases, and 11 bases lay outside the gene matches. CDR3 length: 16 amino acids. Germline CDR1 reads SGHRS; CDR2 reads YFSETQ. The CDR3 bases are TGCGCCAGCAGCTCCGGGACAGCCAAAAGGGAAGAGACCCAGTACTTC. As protein: CASSSGTAKREETQYF.

This clonotype was seen more than once but under ten times. The chain employs TRBV5-1 and TRBJ2-5; the D call may be TRBD1 or TRBD2 (6 bases each). The CDR3 extends over 19 amino acids. V dropped 9 bases and J dropped 3 bases, with 33 bases sitting between them. Germline V CDR1 and CDR2: SGHRS, YFSETQ. The CDR3 bases are TGCGCCATCATCCTACCCCCGGGGGCCACCCCGCGCACCAAAGAGACCCAGTACTTC. Its protein is CAIILPPGATPRTKETQYF.